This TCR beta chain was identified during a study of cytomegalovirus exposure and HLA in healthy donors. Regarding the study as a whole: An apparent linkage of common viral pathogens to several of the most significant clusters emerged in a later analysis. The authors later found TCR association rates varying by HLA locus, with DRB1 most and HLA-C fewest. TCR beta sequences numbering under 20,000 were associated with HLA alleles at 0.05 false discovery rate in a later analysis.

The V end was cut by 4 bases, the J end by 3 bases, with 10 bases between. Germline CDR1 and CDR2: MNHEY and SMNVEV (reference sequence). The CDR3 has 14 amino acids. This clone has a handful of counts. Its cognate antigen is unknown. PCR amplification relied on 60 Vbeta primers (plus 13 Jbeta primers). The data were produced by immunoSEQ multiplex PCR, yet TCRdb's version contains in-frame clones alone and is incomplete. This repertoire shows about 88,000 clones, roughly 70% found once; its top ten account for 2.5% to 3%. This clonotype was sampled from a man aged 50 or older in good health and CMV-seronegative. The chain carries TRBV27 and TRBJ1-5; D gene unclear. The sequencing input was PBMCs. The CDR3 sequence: CASSYGGNNQPQHF. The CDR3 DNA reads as TGTGCCAGCAGTTACGGAGGGAACAATCAGCCCCAGCATTTT.